This T cell receptor (beta chain) was observed in a study of T cells in localized non-small cell lung cancer. The table came from immunoSEQ multiplex PCR; TCRdb's copy has only in-frame clones and leaves some out. Of some 12,000 clones listed, 65% to 85% are singletons. Germline V gene sequence: CDR1 SGDLS, CDR2 YYNGEE. V was trimmed by 4 bases and J by 5 bases, leaving 13 bases between them. The CDR3 extends over 14 amino acids. V usage is TRBV9 and J usage is TRBJ2-1; no firm D call. The source of this sequence is a male donor at least 60 years old with stage I lung adenocarcinoma. The specimen comprised peripheral blood, sampled before any cancer treatment. CDR3 DNA sequence: TGTGCCAGCAGCCCTCGTGTGGGCAACAATGAGCAGTTCTTC. Encoded protein: CASSPRVGNNEQFF.